This TCR beta chain is from a study of cytotoxic CD8 clonotypes in ibrutinib-treated CLL. Overall study results and limits: Before falling back toward baseline at progression, clonality had risen at the time of ibrutinib response.

Worth noting for this clone: The antigen remains unidentified.

CDR1 is MGHRA and CDR2 is YSYEKL in the germline V gene. The CDR3 consists of 16 residues. V trimming: 1 base; J trimming: 1 base; junction bases outside the gene matches: 3. Profiling relied on immunoSEQ multiplex PCR, and the TCRdb table lists in-frame clones only, not all of them. This table has over 25,000 clones, 60% to 85% appearing once. Sequencing was performed on PBMCs, taken after 36 months of ibrutinib treatment. The clonotype comes from a human donor with chronic lymphocytic leukemia. The rearrangement links TRBV4-1 to TRBJ2-2, with 7 bases fitting TRBD2. This CDR3 is CASSQVSGWNTGELFF. CDR3 sequence (DNA): TGCGCCAGCAGCCAAGTTAGCGGGTGGAACACCGGGGAGCTGTTTTTT.